These T cell receptor beta chains were read from a single sample in a study of blood T cell repertoires in COVID-19. Assay: immunoSEQ multiplex PCR; the TCRdb copy retains only in-frame clones and omits some. The sample shows 200,000 to 250,000 clones, just under 90% of them seen only once. The sample comprised PBMCs or T cells enriched from blood (not recorded which). The receptors come from a man in his forties or fifties who had been exposed to COVID-19. CDR3s include the opening cysteine and the closing phenylalanine or tryptophan. The D gene is left open where the match is weak. Only part of the rows carry a size: once, few, many, or a class if the clone is expanded.

d_call: TRBD1; j_call: TRBJ2-7; clone_size: medium-sized; v_call: TRBV30; cdr3_aa: CAWSVWGQGSSYEQYF; cdr3_nt: TGTGCCTGGAGTGTCTGGGGACAGGGGTCCTCCTACGAGCAGTACTTC
d_call: TRBD1; j_call: TRBJ1-2; clone_size: .; v_call: TRBV19; cdr3_aa: CASSIQTGIANYGYTF; cdr3_nt: TGTGCCAGTAGTATCCAGACAGGGATCGCTAACTATGGCTACACCTTC
d_call: TRBD1; j_call: TRBJ2-2; clone_size: .; v_call: TRBV6-5; cdr3_aa: CASSQGARTGELFF; cdr3_nt: TGTGCCAGCAGTCAGGGGGCGAGAACCGGGGAGCTGTTTTTT
d_call: TRBD1; j_call: TRBJ2-7; clone_size: few; v_call: TRBV10-3; cdr3_aa: CAISGPGQGYEQYF; cdr3_nt: TGTGCCATCAGTGGCCCGGGACAGGGCTACGAGCAGTACTTC
d_call: .; j_call: TRBJ1-3; clone_size: .; v_call: TRBV30; cdr3_aa: CAWSAGFAGNTIYF; cdr3_nt: TGTGCCTGGAGTGCCGGGTTCGCTGGAAACACCATATATTTT
d_call: .; j_call: TRBJ1-2; clone_size: .; v_call: TRBV5-1; cdr3_aa: CASSLEAGYDGYTF; cdr3_nt: TGCGCCAGCAGCTTGGAGGCAGGGTATGATGGCTACACCTTC
d_call: .; j_call: TRBJ1-3; clone_size: .; v_call: TRBV5-6; cdr3_aa: CASSLALAGNSGNTIYF; cdr3_nt: TGTGCCAGCAGCTTGGCCCTCGCAGGGAACTCTGGAAACACCATATATTTT
d_call: .; j_call: TRBJ1-2; clone_size: .; v_call: TRBV5-1; cdr3_aa: CASSLEGGAGGYTF; cdr3_nt: TGCGCCAGCAGCTTGGAAGGCGGGGCGGGAGGCTACACCTTC
d_call: TRBD1; j_call: TRBJ1-2; clone_size: .; v_call: TRBV5-1; cdr3_aa: CASRTGQDYGYTF; cdr3_nt: TGCGCCAGCAGGACCGGACAGGACTATGGCTACACCTTC
d_call: TRBD1; j_call: TRBJ1-5; clone_size: .; v_call: TRBV18; cdr3_aa: CASSPSRDSNQPQHF; cdr3_nt: TGTGCCAGCTCACCCTCTCGGGACAGTAATCAGCCCCAGCATTTT
d_call: TRBD2; j_call: TRBJ2-5; clone_size: .; v_call: TRBV27; cdr3_aa: CASSPRLAGVGETQYF; cdr3_nt: TGTGCCAGCAGTCCGAGACTAGCGGGAGTAGGTGAGACCCAGTACTTC
d_call: .; j_call: TRBJ1-1; clone_size: once; v_call: TRBV3-1/TRBV3-2; cdr3_aa: CASSLYMRATEAFF; cdr3_nt: TGTGCCAGCAGCCTATACATGAGGGCCACTGAAGCTTTCTTT
d_call: TRBD2; j_call: TRBJ2-1; clone_size: .; v_call: TRBV3-1/TRBV3-2; cdr3_aa: CASSQGGTSGQYYNEQFF; cdr3_nt: TGTGCCAGCAGCCAAGGCGGGACTAGCGGTCAATACTACAATGAGCAGTTCTTC
d_call: .; j_call: TRBJ2-1; clone_size: .; v_call: TRBV5-1; cdr3_aa: CASSPGGVEQFF; cdr3_nt: TGCGCCAGCAGCCCAGGAGGAGTTGAGCAGTTCTTC
d_call: .; j_call: TRBJ2-3; clone_size: .; v_call: TRBV28; cdr3_aa: CASRTSGTDTQYF; cdr3_nt: TGTGCCAGCAGGACTAGTGGCACAGATACGCAGTATTTT
d_call: .; j_call: TRBJ1-1; clone_size: .; v_call: TRBV6-5; cdr3_aa: CASSSPRAEAFF; cdr3_nt: TGTGCCAGCAGCTCCCCCAGGGCTGAAGCTTTCTTT
d_call: .; j_call: TRBJ1-1; clone_size: .; v_call: TRBV11-2; cdr3_aa: CASSLDRNTEAFF; cdr3_nt: TGTGCCAGCAGCTTAGACAGGAACACTGAAGCTTTCTTT
d_call: .; j_call: TRBJ1-2; clone_size: .; v_call: TRBV9; cdr3_aa: CASSVARSGDGYTF; cdr3_nt: TGTGCCAGCAGCGTAGCTCGGTCAGGGGATGGCTACACCTTC
d_call: .; j_call: TRBJ1-1; clone_size: once; v_call: TRBV19; cdr3_aa: CASSIDSTRSNTEAFF; cdr3_nt: TGTGCCAGTAGTATAGATTCTACGCGGTCGAACACTGAAGCTTTCTTT
d_call: .; j_call: TRBJ2-6; clone_size: .; v_call: TRBV30; cdr3_aa: CACSPGHLAGANVLTF; cdr3_nt: TGTGCCTGTTCTCCGGGACATTTGGCTGGGGCCAACGTCCTGACTTTC
d_call: TRBD1; j_call: TRBJ1-3; clone_size: .; v_call: TRBV28; cdr3_aa: CASSPSTGYGNTIYF; cdr3_nt: TGTGCCAGCAGTCCCTCGACAGGGTATGGAAACACCATATATTTT
d_call: .; j_call: TRBJ2-2; clone_size: .; v_call: TRBV6-6; cdr3_aa: CASTVQATGELFF; cdr3_nt: TGTGCCAGCACCGTACAGGCGACCGGGGAGCTGTTTTTT
d_call: TRBD1; j_call: TRBJ2-2; clone_size: .; v_call: TRBV6-1; cdr3_aa: CASSATFRDRGSTGELFF; cdr3_nt: TGTGCCAGCAGTGCAACTTTCCGGGACAGGGGAAGCACCGGGGAGCTGTTTTTT
d_call: TRBD2; j_call: TRBJ2-1; clone_size: once; v_call: TRBV5-4; cdr3_aa: CASSLWGEGFSYNEQFF; cdr3_nt: TGTGCCAGCAGCTTGTGGGGGGAGGGCTTCTCCTACAATGAGCAGTTCTTC